Shown below are 14 T cell receptor beta chains from a single sample sequenced in a study of early T cells in non-severe SARS-CoV-2 infection. TCRdb used MiXCR to reprocess the 5' RACE reads, holding one entry per CDR3 protein. The sample consists of roughly 75,000 distinct CDR3 sequences, around 9.9% of them appearing once. Sequencing used whole blood. The receptor source for this set is an adult who was a healthcare worker with PCR-confirmed SARS-CoV-2 infection or an uninfected control (not recorded which).

This clonotype was recorded many times. This sequence joins TRBV4-1 and TRBJ1-2, with D possibly matching TRBD1 (5 bases). Germline assignment: CDR1 MGHRA and CDR2 YSYEKL. Trimming left V 0 bases short and J 2 bases short, with 7 bases between. The CDR3 sequence is 14 residues long. The CDR3 DNA reads TGCGCCAGCAGCCAAGATGCAGGGAACTATGGCTACACCTTC. This encodes CASSQDAGNYGYTF.

This clonotype was recorded a few times. The rearrangement uses TRBV12-3 or TRBV12-4 and TRBJ2-5; TRBD1 is a possible D gene (6 bases). The CDR3 extends over 14 amino acids. Trimming removed 2 bases from V and 1 base from J, with 8 bases in between. The CDR3 sequence: CASSLQGPQETQYF. The CDR3 region has the DNA TGTGCCAGCAGTTTACAGGGGCCCCAAGAGACCCAGTACTTC.

The CDR3 DNA sequence: TGCAGTGCAAGAAGGGCAGAGCCGAGCACCGGGGAGCTGTTTTTT. It yields the protein CSARRAEPSTGELFF. The chain has TRBV20-1 and TRBJ2-2; no clear D. The V end was cut by 6 bases, the J end by 4 bases, with 18 bases between. Germline-derived CDR1 and CDR2 are DFQATT and SNEGSKA (reference sequence). The CDR3 consists of 15 residues.

The sample holds many counts of this clonotype. The rearrangement uses TRBV4-1 and TRBJ1-1; D ambiguous. Germline V gene sequence: CDR1 MGHRA, CDR2 YSYEKL. The V end was cut by 4 bases, the J end by 11 bases, with 17 bases between. CDR3 size: 13 residues. In DNA form, the CDR3 reads TGCGCCAGCAGCCTAACAGCGGACTCTCAGGCTTTCTTT. This translates into CASSLTADSQAFF.

The V call is TRBV7-6, the J call TRBJ2-7; TRBD2 matches at 10 bases. Looked up from germline, CDR1 is SGHVS and CDR2 is FNYEAQ. J gave up 7 bases and V 0 bases, and 9 bases lay outside the gene matches. The CDR3 runs to 16 residues. CDR3 protein: CASSLATLAGVSEQYF. CDR3 nucleotides: TGTGCCAGCAGCTTAGCTACTCTAGCGGGAGTGTCTGAGCAGTACTTC.

This clonotype was picked up a small number of times. The chain uses TRBV25-1 and TRBJ1-6; D uncertain. CDR1 and CDR2 (germline): MGHDK, SYGVNS. V lost 6 bases, J lost 5 bases, and 8 bases lay in between. The CDR3 has 13 residues. The CDR3 coding sequence is TGTGCCAGCAGACTGACGGATAATTCACCCCTCCACTTT. Amino acid sequence: CASRLTDNSPLHF.

This clonotype was detected a few times. V usage is TRBV2 and J usage is TRBJ1-3, with D perhaps TRBD1 (5 bases). Trimming shortened V by 11 bases and J by 4 bases, and 15 bases separated the two germline ends. The germline gives CDR1 SNHLY, CDR2 FYNNEI. The CDR3 loop spans 13 amino acids. The CDR3: CASGEGPGNTIYF. The CDR3 region has the DNA TGTGCCTCCGGCGAGGGACCGGGAAACACCATATATTTT.

In its sample, this clonotype was seen many times. The chain joins TRBV6-2 or TRBV6-3 to TRBJ2-1, with D tentatively TRBD1 or TRBD2 (6 bases each). Trimming removed 0 bases from V and 2 bases from J, with 8 bases in between. Germline CDR1 MNHEY, CDR2 SVGEGT. This CDR3 spans 15 amino acids. The CDR3 sequence: CASSYSRGPYNEQFF. The DNA of the CDR3 is TGTGCCAGCAGTTACTCTCGGGGGCCCTACAATGAGCAGTTCTTC.

This clonotype was seen ten or more times. CDR3 sequence reads: CASSSLTSYEQYF. The CDR3 DNA follows: TGTGCCAGCAGCTCCCTTACCTCCTACGAGCAGTACTTC. The chain links TRBV7-9 to TRBJ2-7; the D is unclear. There are 13 residues in the CDR3. The germline V gene encodes CDR1 SEHNR and CDR2 FQNEAQ (reference sequence). The germline V and J ends were trimmed by 4 bases and 0 bases, with 7 bases remaining between them.

Ten or more counts support this clonotype. The chain carries TRBV12-2 and TRBJ1-6. TRBV12-2 is listed as a pseudogene. The CDR3 has 13 amino acids. The CDR3 region has the DNA TGTGCAAGGAGGGCAGCCTATAATTCACCCCTCCACTTT. Amino acids: CARRAAYNSPLHF.

The chain combines TRBV15 with TRBJ1-3, with D maybe TRBD1 (5 bases). Trimming took off 5 bases at V and 2 bases at J, with 10 bases between the two ends. Germline-derived CDR1 and CDR2 are LNHNV and YYDKDF (reference sequence). The CDR3 runs to 14 residues. This CDR3 is CATSQGGTGNTIYF. CDR3 in DNA: TGTGCCACCAGCCAGGGAGGGACTGGAAACACCATATATTTT.

This clonotype was seen ten or more times. V and J are TRBV7-9 and TRBJ1-6, with D possibly TRBD1 on 6 matching bases. Germline V gene lookup returns CDR1 SEHNR and CDR2 FQNEAQ (reference sequence). V was pared by 2 bases and J by 4 bases, with 6 bases between. The CDR3 totals 14 residues. CDR3: CASSLQGYNSPLHF. The CDR3 bases are TGTGCCAGCAGCTTACAGGGGTATAATTCACCCCTCCACTTT. Full variable domain (missing parts from reference TRBV7-9 and TRBJ1-6): DTGVSQNPRHKITKRGQNVTFRCDPISEHNRLYWYRQTLGQGPEFLTYFQNEAQLEKSRLLSDRFSAERPKGSFSTLEIQRTEQGDSAMYLCASSLQGYNSPLHFGNGTRLTVT.

The rearrangement joins TRBV15 to TRBJ2-1; TRBD2 is a possible D gene (5 bases). This CDR3 spans 15 amino acids. Trimming cost V 4 bases and J 2 bases, with 12 bases left between them. Germline lookup yields CDR1 LNHNV and CDR2 YYDKDF (reference sequence). In DNA form, the CDR3 reads TGTGCCACCAGCAATGAGCGGCCAACCTACAATGAGCAGTTCTTC. Its translation: CATSNERPTYNEQFF.

This clonotype was recorded many times. The chain couples TRBV7-2 to TRBJ2-2, with no clear D. Germline CDR1 SGHTA, CDR2 FQGNSA. Trimming removed 1 base from V and 0 bases from J, with 9 bases in between. The CDR3 sequence is 16 residues long. CDR3 amino acids: CASSLGSRPNTGELFF. The CDR3, as DNA: TGTGCCAGCAGCTTAGGATCGCGGCCGAACACCGGGGAGCTGTTTTTT.